These T cell receptor beta chains were read from a single sample in a study of long-term antiretroviral therapy in people with HIV. Assay: immunoSEQ multiplex PCR; the TCRdb copy retains only in-frame clones and omits some. This repertoire shows tens of thousands of clones, 84% found once; its top ten account for 4.3%. The sequencing here drew on unsorted PBMCs, taken approximately 5.7 years after starting antiretroviral therapy. The source is a man aged 30 to 45 with HIV. CDR3s include the opening cysteine and the closing phenylalanine or tryptophan. D genes are given only for firm matches. Part of the rows lack a size; the others show once, few, many or a class for expanded clones.

>NA|TRBV9|TRBJ1-6|14|NA
CASSAQGGDSPLHF
TGTGCCAGCAGCGCTCAGGGCGGAGATTCACCCCTCCACTTT
>NA|TRBV7-9|TRBJ2-2|15|NA
CASTQSGTNTGELFF
TGTGCCAGCACGCAGTCAGGGACGAACACCGGGGAGCTGTTTTTT
>NA|TRBV13|TRBJ2-7|16|NA
CASSLINRDGHYEQYF
TGTGCCAGCAGCTTGATTAACCGGGACGGCCACTACGAGCAGTACTTC
>TRBD2|TRBV5-6|TRBJ2-3|16|few
CASSPTSGGAIDTQYF
TGTGCCAGCAGCCCGACTAGCGGGGGGGCTATAGATACGCAGTATTTT
>TRBD1|TRBV19|TRBJ1-2|13|NA
CASSRTGDYGYTF
TGTGCCAGTAGTAGGACAGGAGACTATGGCTACACCTTC
>NA|TRBV10-3|TRBJ1-1|13|NA
CAIEGSGNTEAFF
TGTGCCATCGAGGGTTCGGGGAACACTGAAGCTTTCTTT
>TRBD1|TRBV4-2|TRBJ1-2|15|NA
CASSQDEGASYGYTF
TGTGCCAGCAGCCAAGATGAGGGGGCGAGTTACGGCTACACCTTC
>NA|TRBV5-1|TRBJ1-1|13|NA
CASSPDRDTEAFF
TGCGCCAGCAGCCCAGACAGAGACACTGAAGCTTTCTTT
>NA|TRBV27|TRBJ1-6|16|NA
CASSLLGSSYNSPLHF
TGTGCCAGCAGTTTATTAGGGAGCTCCTATAATTCACCCCTCCACTTT
>NA|TRBV14|TRBJ2-7|15|NA
CASSQDNRGAYEQYF
TGTGCCAGCAGCCAAGATAATCGGGGAGCCTACGAGCAGTACTTC
>TRBD2|TRBV10-3|TRBJ2-1|17|NA
CAITKRTSGSSYNEQFF
TGTGCCATCACCAAGAGGACTAGCGGAAGCTCCTACAATGAGCAGTTCTTC
>NA|TRBV7-9|TRBJ2-1|12|NA
CASRSIGNEQFF
TGTGCCAGCAGATCCATAGGCAATGAGCAGTTCTTC
>TRBD1|TRBV11-2|TRBJ2-7|15|NA
CASTPSGTGQGEQYF
TGTGCCAGCACCCCGTCCGGGACAGGTCAGGGCGAGCAGTACTTC
>NA|TRBV27|TRBJ1-1|14|NA
CASRTAPRGTEAFF
TGTGCCAGCAGGACAGCCCCGAGGGGCACTGAAGCTTTCTTT
>TRBD2|TRBV7-6|TRBJ2-7|16|NA
CASSFTSGGPGSEQYF
TGTGCCAGCAGCTTTACTAGCGGGGGGCCCGGATCCGAGCAGTACTTC
>NA|TRBV7-9|TRBJ2-7|16|once
CASSSPIGGHGDEQYF
TGTGCCAGCAGCTCGCCTATCGGGGGCCATGGGGACGAGCAGTACTTC
>NA|TRBV28|TRBJ1-4|16|NA
CASSLPLTPGREKLFF
TGTGCCAGCAGTTTACCCCTCACACCTGGGCGGGAAAAACTGTTTTTT
>NA|TRBV7-9|TRBJ1-1|12|NA
CASSYKNTEAFF
TGTGCCAGCAGCTACAAGAACACTGAAGCTTTCTTT
>TRBD2|TRBV29-1|TRBJ2-7|16|once
CSVESTPGLAGVEQYF
TGCAGCGTTGAATCAACGCCGGGACTAGCGGGGGTCGAGCAGTACTTC
>TRBD2|TRBV7-2|TRBJ2-7|16|NA
CASSLGTSGRALEQYF
TGTGCCAGCAGCTTAGGTACCAGCGGGAGGGCGCTGGAGCAGTACTTC
>TRBD1|TRBV4-1|TRBJ2-7|15|NA
CASSQAPGQAYEQYF
TGCGCCAGCAGCCAAGCGCCGGGACAGGCTTACGAGCAGTACTTC
>NA|TRBV7-9|TRBJ2-7|15|once
CASSDSGDFSYEQYF
TGTGCCAGCAGCGACTCGGGGGACTTCTCCTACGAGCAGTACTTC
>TRBD2|TRBV2|TRBJ2-1|15|few
CASSRGTSGINEQFF
TGTGCCAGCAGTCGCGGGACTAGCGGGATCAATGAGCAGTTCTTC
>TRBD1|TRBV5-1|TRBJ1-4|15|NA
CASSLSSQGGEKLFF
TGCGCCAGCAGCTTGAGCTCCCAGGGGGGTGAAAAACTGTTTTTT
>NA|TRBV6-9|TRBJ2-2|18|NA
CASSANPPLEGSTGELFF
TGTGCCAGCAGTGCGAATCCCCCCCTGGAAGGAAGTACCGGGGAGCTGTTTTTT
>NA|TRBV29-1|TRBJ1-2|12|NA
CSVEYGAYGYTF
TGCAGCGTTGAATATGGGGCGTATGGCTACACCTTC
>NA|TRBV6-6|TRBJ1-5|15|NA
CASSYEAGGNQPQHF
TGTGCCAGCAGTTACGAGGCAGGTGGAAATCAGCCCCAGCATTTT
>TRBD1|TRBV6-5|TRBJ1-2|14|once
CASSTGGEDYGYTF
TGTGCCAGCAGTACAGGGGGCGAGGACTATGGCTACACCTTC
>NA|TRBV7-3|TRBJ1-1|16|NA
CASSPPIGGLYTEAFF
TGTGCCAGCAGCCCCCCCATAGGGGGTTTGTACACTGAAGCTTTCTTT
>NA|TRBV5-4|TRBJ2-7|13|NA
CASSRYTGYEQYF
TGTGCCAGCAGCCGCTATACAGGGTACGAGCAGTACTTC
>NA|TRBV5-6|TRBJ2-5|14|NA
CASSQSKVAETQYF
TGTGCCAGCAGCCAATCCAAAGTAGCGGAGACCCAGTACTTC
>NA|TRBV4-2|TRBJ1-5|14|once
CASSQRGSNQPQHF
TGTGCCAGCAGCCAAAGGGGTAGCAATCAGCCCCAGCATTTT
>TRBD1|TRBV7-9|TRBJ2-2|14|NA
CASMKTGSTGELFF
TGTGCCAGCATGAAGACAGGGAGCACCGGGGAGCTGTTTTTT
>NA|TRBV7-2|TRBJ2-1|16|NA
CASSLSSRSSYNEQFF
TGTGCCAGCAGCTTAAGCTCGAGGAGCTCCTACAATGAGCAGTTCTTC
>TRBD1|TRBV2|TRBJ1-4|17|once
CASSGQGVVATNEKLFF
TGTGCCAGCAGTGGACAGGGGGTAGTTGCAACTAATGAAAAACTGTTTTTT
>TRBD1|TRBV7-3|TRBJ1-1|12|NA
CASSGAGGVVFF
TGTGCCAGCAGTGGGGCAGGGGGTGTTGTTTTCTTT
>NA|TRBV5-6|TRBJ1-2|19|NA
CASSFFRVRGQRTNYGYTF
TGTGCCAGCAGCTTTTTCCGTGTTAGGGGTCAGAGGACTAACTATGGCTACACCTTC
>TRBD1|TRBV4-3|TRBJ2-2|16|once
CASSQAGQGNTGELFF
TGCGCCAGCAGCCAAGCCGGACAGGGGAACACCGGGGAGCTGTTTTTT
>TRBD1|TRBV15|TRBJ1-2|17|NA
CATSTDRGLDPNYGYTF
TGTGCCACCAGCACCGACAGGGGCCTAGACCCTAACTATGGCTACACCTTC
>NA|TRBV19|TRBJ1-5|15|NA
CASTTRGGWNQPQHF
TGTGCCAGTACCACTAGGGGAGGGTGGAATCAGCCCCAGCATTTT
>TRBD2|TRBV10-3|TRBJ2-3|13|NA
CATYGREDDTQYF
TGTGCCACCTACGGGCGGGAGGACGATACGCAGTATTTT
>TRBD1|TRBV10-1|TRBJ1-5|15|NA
CASRIEQGIEQPQHF
TGCGCCAGCAGAATAGAACAGGGGATAGAGCAGCCCCAGCATTTT
>NA|TRBV5-4|TRBJ2-7|15|few
CASSLQRGSSYEQYF
TGTGCCAGCAGCTTGCAGAGGGGTAGCTCCTACGAGCAGTACTTC
>TRBD1|TRBV4-2|TRBJ2-3|16|NA
CASSQDPGQGTDTQYF
TGTGCCAGCAGCCAAGACCCAGGACAGGGCACAGATACGCAGTATTTT
>NA|TRBV5-1|TRBJ2-7|14|NA
CASSLSDTSYEQYF
TGCGCCAGCAGCTTGTCGGATACTTCCTACGAGCAGTACTTC
>NA|TRBV19|TRBJ2-7|13|few
CASLHPNSYEQYF
TGTGCCAGTCTTCATCCCAACTCCTACGAGCAGTACTTC
>NA|TRBV7-9|TRBJ1-6|17|NA
CASSLPGRVTNNSPLHF
TGTGCCAGCAGCTTACCGGGACGGGTAACAAATAATTCACCCCTCCACTTT
>NA|TRBV18|TRBJ1-2|15|NA
CASPPGAGLNYGYTF
TGTGCCAGCCCACCAGGTGCAGGGTTAAACTATGGCTACACCTTC
>TRBD2|TRBV4-3|TRBJ2-3|16|NA
CASSQERTSGRSTQYF
TGCGCCAGCAGCCAAGAACGGACTAGCGGGAGATCCACGCAGTATTTT
>NA|TRBV5-1|TRBJ2-3|14|NA
CASSPQTSTDTQYF
TGCGCCAGCAGCCCTCAGACCAGCACAGATACGCAGTATTTT
>NA|TRBV5-6|TRBJ2-5|14|NA
CASSPGGRQETQYF
TGTGCCAGCAGCCCCGGAGGTCGCCAAGAGACCCAGTACTTC
>TRBD1|TRBV7-8|TRBJ1-4|15|NA
CASSFLQGGNEKLFF
TGTGCCAGCAGCTTTTTACAGGGGGGAAATGAAAAACTGTTTTTT
>NA|TRBV7-3|TRBJ2-1|15|NA
CASSPQGREYNEQFF
TGTGCCAGCAGCCCCCAGGGGAGGGAATACAATGAGCAGTTCTTC
>NA|TRBV7-3|TRBJ1-4|17|NA
CASSTRYNGGLNEKLFF
TGTGCCAGCAGCACAAGATACAACGGGGGACTTAATGAAAAACTGTTTTTT